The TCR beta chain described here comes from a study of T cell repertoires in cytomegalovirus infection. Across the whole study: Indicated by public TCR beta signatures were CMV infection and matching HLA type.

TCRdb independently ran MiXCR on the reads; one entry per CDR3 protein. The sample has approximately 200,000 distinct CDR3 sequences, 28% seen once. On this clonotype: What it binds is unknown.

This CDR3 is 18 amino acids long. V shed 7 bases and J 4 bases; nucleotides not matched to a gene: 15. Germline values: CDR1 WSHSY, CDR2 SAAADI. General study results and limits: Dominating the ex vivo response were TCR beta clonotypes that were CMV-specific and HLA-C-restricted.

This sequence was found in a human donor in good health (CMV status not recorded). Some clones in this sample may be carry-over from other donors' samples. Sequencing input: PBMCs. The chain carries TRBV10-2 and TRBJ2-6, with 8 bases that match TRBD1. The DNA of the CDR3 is TGCGCCAGCACCACTACCGGACAGGGCAGGGCCGGGGCCAACGTCCTGACTTTC. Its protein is CASTTTGQGRAGANVLTF.